Each of the 2 T cell receptor beta chains below was sequenced from the same sample in a study of cytomegalovirus exposure and HLA in healthy donors. The PCR contained 60 Vbeta and 13 Jbeta primers. Here immunoSEQ multiplex PCR was the method, and the copy in TCRdb shows in-frame clones only, minus some. The repertoire consists of under 130,000 clones, with 65% to 80% occurring once and the leading ten covering around 3.1%. The sample was PBMCs. The receptors originated from a woman aged 40 to 50 in good health and CMV-seronegative.

This chain connects TRBV5-1 to TRBJ2-7; TRBD2 aligns across 10 bases. Trimming at V came to 0 bases and at J to 6 bases, leaving 3 bases not matched to a gene. The CDR3 is 14 amino acids. Germline CDR1 and CDR2: SGHRS and YFSETQ. The CDR3 loop reads CASSLGGTSAEQYF. The CDR3 region has the DNA TGCGCCAGCAGCTTGGGGGGGACTAGCGCCGAGCAGTACTTC.

This clone was found a few times. V and J are TRBV28 and TRBJ1-6; TRBD1 might be the D (5 bases). Trimming took off 5 bases at V and 14 bases at J, with 25 bases between the two ends. The CDR3 consists of 16 residues. In germline, CDR1 is MDHEN, CDR2 SYDVKM. The CDR3 sequence is CASSPPRGTFRVSLHF. CDR3 bases: TGTGCCAGCAGTCCCCCCCGCGGGACGTTCCGGGTATCCCTCCACTTT.